In its sample, the clone carrying this TCR beta chain was seen once. Its target is unknown. Only in-frame clones appear in the TCRdb table, and some are missing; sequencing was by immunoSEQ multiplex PCR. The sample lists 1,500 to 1,600 clones; about 82% were seen once. The sample comes from a study of chemoradiotherapy in HPV16-positive cancers. Study-wide context: Functional T-cell assays on two HPV16-positive patients' cells defined candidate HPV-specific clones and common TCR motifs.

Between the trimmed V and J ends, which lost 4 bases and 4 bases, there was a span of 17 bases. The CDR3 sequence is 15 residues long. Germline-derived CDR1 and CDR2 are SGHRS and YFSETQ. Study-level points and caveats: Better recurrence-free survival went with HPV-responsive T-cell expansion in HPV16-positive patients. Candidate HPV-specific clones and E7-related TCR motifs grew in tumor during treatment.

This chain joins TRBV5-1 and TRBJ1-1; D is unresolved. The TCR was taken from a human donor with HPV-associated anogenital cancer. Sequencing was performed on tumor tissue, taken from a patient who underwent chemoradiotherapy. CDR3 in DNA: TGCGCCAGCAGCCTCAGAGGCCCCGGCGGCACTGAAGCTTTCTTT. Protein sequence: CASSLRGPGGTEAFF.